The 30 T cell receptor beta chains listed next were all sequenced from one sample in a study of PD-1 blockade in mismatch repair-deficient tumors. TCRdb's table, derived via immunoSEQ multiplex PCR, lists solely in-frame clones and lacks some. The sample lists 30,000 to 40,000 clones, approximately 84% occurring once. Sequenced material: peripheral blood, taken roughly 75 weeks after starting pembrolizumab. These receptors were obtained from an adult with mismatch repair-deficient cancer.

The gene calls are TRBV10-3 and TRBJ1-1; 7 bases are a match to TRBD1. The CDR3 consists of 16 residues. From germline, CDR1 is ENHRY and CDR2 SYGVKD. J was trimmed by 0 bases and V by 3 bases; bases with no gene match: 7. In DNA form, the CDR3 reads TGTGCCATCAGTGATAGTGGGACAGAAATGAACACTGAAGCTTTCTTT. Translating gives CAISDSGTEMNTEAFF.

In its sample, this clone was seen a few times. The rearrangement joins TRBV11-3 to TRBJ2-1, with D unclear. The germline V gene encodes CDR1 SGHNT and CDR2 YENEEA. The length of the CDR3 is 12 residues. The germline V and J ends were trimmed by 0 bases and 8 bases, with 5 bases remaining between them. CDR3 region: CASSLDRYEQFF. CDR3 in DNA: TGTGCCAGCAGCTTAGATCGGTATGAGCAGTTCTTC.

V is TRBV4-2 and J is TRBJ1-2; D not resolved. V lost 4 bases and J 8 bases, leaving 17 bases between the germline ends. Germline CDR1 is LGHNA and CDR2 is YNFKEQ. The CDR3 has 14 residues. CDR3 coding DNA: TGTGCCAGCAGCCTCCCCGAAGGTGATCGGGGCTACACCTTC. Its translation is CASSLPEGDRGYTF.

V gene TRBV29-1 combines with J gene TRBJ1-2; D uncertain. The V gene's germline CDR1 is SQVTM and CDR2 ANQGSEA. The CDR3 has 13 residues. Trimming stripped 5 bases from V and 1 base from J, with 11 bases between. In nucleotides, the CDR3 is TGCAGCGTTATAGGAAGCGGTAACTATGGCTACACCTTC. Protein: CSVIGSGNYGYTF. The full variable domain, with the rest looked up from reference TRBV29-1 and TRBJ1-2, is SAVISQKPSRDICQRGTSLTIQCQVDSQVTMMFWYRQQPGQSLTLIATANQGSEATYESGFVIDKFPISRPNLTFSTLTVSNMSPEDSSIYLCSVIGSGNYGYTFGSGTRLTVV.

The chain couples TRBV5-6 to TRBJ2-7; D is perhaps TRBD2 (5 bases). V lost 0 bases, J lost 7 bases, and 17 bases lay in between. Germline V gene data show CDR1 as SGHDT and CDR2 as YYEEEE. The length of the CDR3 is 15 residues. The CDR3 loop is CASSLGPDLVVEQYF. The CDR3, as DNA: TGTGCCAGCAGCTTGGGGCCGGACTTAGTTGTTGAGCAGTACTTC. Full variable domain (outside the CDR3, taken from reference TRBV5-6 and TRBJ2-7): DAGVTQSPTHLIKTRGQQVTLRCSPKSGHDTVSWYQQALGQGPQFIFQYYEEEERQRGNFPDRFSGHQFPNYSSELNVNALLLGDSALYLCASSLGPDLVVEQYFGPGTRLTVT.

The chain combines TRBV5-1 with TRBJ2-2; 7 nucleotides agree with TRBD1. The length of the CDR3 is 15 residues. The germline CDR1 and CDR2 sequences are SGHRS and YFSETQ. Germline trimming cut 3 bases from V and 6 bases from J; bases unmatched to any gene: 8. CDR3 sequence reads: CASSSLNTGAGELFF. CDR3 nucleotide sequence: TGCGCCAGCAGCTCGCTTAATACAGGGGCCGGGGAGCTGTTTTTT. The complete variable domain, with remaining parts taken from reference TRBV5-1 and TRBJ2-2, reads KAGVTQTPRYLIKTRGQQVTLSCSPISGHRSVSWYQQTPGQGLQFLFEYFSETQRNKGNFPGRFSGRQFSNSRSEMNVSTLELGDSALYLCASSSLNTGAGELFFGEGSRLTVL.

The chain has TRBV30 and TRBJ2-1; 8 bases match TRBD2. The CDR3 totals 14 residues. J was trimmed by 3 bases and V by 1 base; bases with no gene match: 2. Germline loops: CDR1 GTSNPN, CDR2 SVGIG (reference sequence). CDR3 DNA sequence: TGTGCCTGGAGTGCGGGACTAGACTACAATGAGCAGTTCTTC. It encodes CAWSAGLDYNEQFF.

This chain connects TRBV18 to TRBJ2-7; TRBD2 aligns across 9 bases. After removal of 3 bases from V and 2 bases from J, the junction contained 2 bases not matched to a gene. The CDR3 consists of 14 residues. Germline lookup yields CDR1 KGHSH and CDR2 LQKENI. The CDR3 DNA sequence: TGTGCCAGCTCACCGGGACTAGCTCCCTACGAGCAGTACTTC. Translation: CASSPGLAPYEQYF.

The chain uses TRBV28 and TRBJ1-5; D is unclear. Germline assignment: CDR1 MDHEN and CDR2 SYDVKM. Trimming removed 2 bases at V and 0 bases at J, with 8 bases between. The CDR3 is 15 amino acids. The CDR3 coding sequence is TGTGCCAGCAGTTTAAGTACTTATAGCAATCAGCCCCAGCATTTT. Its translation: CASSLSTYSNQPQHF.

The rearrangement links TRBV5-1 to TRBJ2-2; 9 bases match TRBD1. The CDR3 extends over 17 amino acids. V was pared by 0 bases and J by 3 bases, with 6 bases of the junction left unmatched. Per the germline V gene, CDR1 is SGHRS and CDR2 is YFSETQ. The CDR3, as DNA: TGCGCCAGCAGCTTGGTTGGACAGGGGCCGGACACCGGGGAGCTGTTTTTT. Its translation is CASSLVGQGPDTGELFF.

The chain recombines TRBV21-1 with TRBJ1-5. TRBV21-1 is a documented pseudogene. This CDR3 has 14 residues. The CDR3 nucleotides are TGTGCCAGCAGCAAAACTCGGTACAATCAGCCCCAGCATTTT. Translation: CASSKTRYNQPQHF.

The chain joins TRBV19 to TRBJ1-1; D is unclear. Germline V gene data show CDR1 as LNHDA and CDR2 as SQIVND (reference sequence). Trimming cost V 2 bases and J 4 bases, with 11 bases left between them. The CDR3 loop spans 14 amino acids. CDR3 residues: CASSIFGDSTEAFF. In DNA, the CDR3 is TGTGCCAGTAGTATATTCGGCGACTCCACTGAAGCTTTCTTT.

The chain is built from TRBV29-1 and TRBJ1-2; D is unresolved. V lost 6 bases, J lost 5 bases, and 16 bases lay in between. This CDR3 spans 13 amino acids. Germline CDR1 and CDR2: SQVTM and ANQGSEA. CDR3 coding DNA: TGCAGCGTAAATCCGGCCCTATCGTATGGCTACACCTTC. Its protein is CSVNPALSYGYTF.

V usage is TRBV5-5 and J usage is TRBJ2-5; D is undetermined. The V end was cut by 1 base, the J end by 1 base, with 17 bases between. Germline lookup yields CDR1 SGHKS and CDR2 YYEKEE (reference sequence). The CDR3 runs 17 residues. The CDR3 coding sequence is TGTGCCAGCAGCTTGTCCCGGCCAAACCTGCGCCAAGAGACCCAGTACTTC. It translates to CASSLSRPNLRQETQYF.

A few counts support this clone. The chain is built from TRBV19 and TRBJ2-5; D possibly corresponds to TRBD1 (6 bases). In germline, CDR1 is LNHDA, CDR2 SQIVND (reference sequence). Between the trimmed V and J ends, which lost 6 bases and 4 bases, there was a span of 15 bases. The CDR3 is 14 amino acids. CDR3 amino acids: CASSHGQLGETQYF. CDR3 in DNA: TGTGCCAGTAGCCATGGACAGTTAGGAGAGACCCAGTACTTC.

The rearrangement links TRBV29-1 to TRBJ1-4; a weak D match, TRBD1 (6 bases). The CDR3 covers 12 residues. V shed 4 bases and J shed 9 bases, with 12 bases lying between them. Germline V gene lookup returns CDR1 SQVTM and CDR2 ANQGSEA. The CDR3 nucleotides read TGCAGCGTTGTTATGGACAGTCAAAAACTGTTTTTT. This gives the protein CSVVMDSQKLFF.

This sequence joins TRBV9 and TRBJ2-1; D remains unclear. The CDR3 is 13 amino acids. Germline values: CDR1 SGDLS, CDR2 YYNGEE. With 3 bases removed from V and 3 bases from J, the gap between germline ends came to 7 bases. The CDR3 DNA reads as TGTGCCAGCAGCGCGTCAGACTACAATGAGCAGTTCTTC. Translated, it gives CASSASDYNEQFF.

The chain links TRBV11-3 to TRBJ2-2, with D tentatively TRBD2 (6 bases). Germline CDR1 and CDR2: SGHNT and YENEEA. V lost 5 bases to trimming and J lost 5 bases, with 24 bases between them. CDR3 length: 18 residues. The CDR3 sequence is CASSASGTARVRTGELFF. The DNA for the CDR3 is TGTGCCAGCAGCGCCTCCGGGACTGCCCGTGTCCGGACCGGGGAGCTGTTTTTT. Combining the CDR3 with reference TRBV11-3 and TRBJ2-2 gives the whole variable domain EAGVVQSPRYKIIEKKQPVAFWCNPISGHNTLYWYLQNLGQGPELLIRYENEEAVDDSQLPKDRFSAERLKGVDSTLKIQPAELGDSAVYLCASSASGTARVRTGELFFGEGSRLTVL.

V gene TRBV15 combines with J gene TRBJ2-3, with 9 bases that match TRBD2. The CDR3 runs 17 residues. Germline loops: CDR1 LNHNV, CDR2 YYDKDF (reference sequence). V trimming: 2 bases; J trimming: 2 bases; junction bases outside the gene matches: 8. CDR3 bases: TGTGCCACCAGCAGACCGACTCCGGGACTAGCCACAGATACGCAGTATTTT. It is translated as CATSRPTPGLATDTQYF.

This clone was counted between two and nine times. V usage is TRBV19 and J usage is TRBJ2-7; the D gene could be TRBD1 or TRBD2 (5 bases each). The V end lost 10 bases, the J end lost 4 bases, and 14 bases lay between the germline ends. The V gene's germline CDR1 is LNHDA and CDR2 SQIVND (reference sequence). This CDR3 has 12 amino acids. The CDR3 sequence is CATRGVSYEQYF. In nucleotides, the CDR3 is TGTGCCACCAGAGGGGTCAGTTACGAGCAGTACTTC.

V gene TRBV19 combines with J gene TRBJ1-2; 10 nucleotides agree with TRBD1. The CDR3 covers 16 residues. The germline V gene encodes CDR1 LNHDA and CDR2 SQIVND (reference sequence). With 4 bases clipped from V and 4 bases from J, the junction kept 9 bases outside the gene matches. CDR3 sequence reads: CASSTQQGQGVYGYTF. CDR3 coding DNA: TGTGCCAGTAGTACCCAACAAGGACAGGGGGTCTATGGCTACACCTTC.

The chain has TRBV7-9 and TRBJ1-2; D is unclear. CDR1 and CDR2 from the germline V gene are SEHNR and FQNEAQ (reference sequence). With 5 bases removed from V and 1 base from J, the gap between germline ends came to 5 bases. The CDR3 is 12 residues long. CDR3 nucleotide sequence: TGTGCCAGCAGCGCCTTTAACTATGGCTACACCTTC. Translating it yields CASSAFNYGYTF.

This chain links TRBV6-1 with TRBJ2-5; 11 nucleotides line up with TRBD1. Germline trimming cut 0 bases from V and 7 bases from J; bases unmatched to any gene: 7. The CDR3 is 16 amino acids. Germline CDR1 is MNHNS and CDR2 is SASEGT. CDR3: CASSEAQGQGGRTQYF. CDR3 sequence (DNA): TGTGCCAGCAGTGAAGCCCAGGGACAGGGGGGACGGACCCAGTACTTC.

Written as DNA, the CDR3 is TGTGCCAGCAGTTTATCGTGGAACCGGTTGCAAAACTCCTACAATGAGCAGTTCTTC. It yields the protein CASSLSWNRLQNSYNEQFF. This rearrangement joins TRBV27 to TRBJ2-1; D unclear. Germline CDR1 and CDR2: MNHEY and SMNVEV (reference sequence). The CDR3 sequence is 19 residues long. V was trimmed by 0 bases and J by 0 bases, leaving 18 bases between them.

This clone was picked up a small number of times. The rearrangement joins TRBV6-4 to TRBJ1-2; no reliable D call. The CDR3 spans 13 residues. CDR1 is MRHNA and CDR2 is SNTAGT in the germline V gene. The germline V and J ends were trimmed by 0 bases and 8 bases, with 10 bases remaining between them. The CDR3, as DNA: TGTGCCAGCAGTGACTCGGGCAGAGGAGGCTACACCTTC. This translates into CASSDSGRGGYTF.

This rearrangement joins TRBV19 to TRBJ2-1; D is unresolved. The germline V and J ends were trimmed by 5 bases and 2 bases, with 10 bases remaining between them. Looked up from germline, CDR1 is LNHDA and CDR2 is SQIVND (reference sequence). This CDR3 has 14 amino acids. CDR3 protein: CASSRAAPYNEQFF. CDR3 coding DNA: TGTGCCAGTAGTCGGGCAGCGCCCTACAATGAGCAGTTCTTC.

The chain uses TRBV29-1 and TRBJ2-1; TRBD2 matches 10 bases. The CDR3 contains 13 residues. V was clipped by 7 bases and J by 7 bases; unmatched bases: 7. CDR1 is SQVTM, CDR2 ANQGSEA, per germline. CDR3 loop: CSGKAGGLNEQFF. DNA for the CDR3: TGCAGCGGTAAAGCGGGAGGGCTTAATGAGCAGTTCTTC.

The chain joins TRBV6-4 to TRBJ2-3; a weak D match, TRBD2 (5 bases). This CDR3 contains 13 residues. Germline CDR1 is MRHNA and CDR2 is SNTAGT. Trimming left V 5 bases short and J 6 bases short, with 12 bases between. The CDR3 DNA is TGTGCCAGCAGTCTTTCAGGACTGGATACGCAGTATTTT. This codes for CASSLSGLDTQYF.

A remark on this clone: Its ends do not fully match the called genes, so a read error is possible. The genes are TRBV7-7 and TRBJ2-7, with D possibly called TRBD1 or TRBD2 (5 bases each). The length of the CDR3 is 15 residues. The germline CDR1 and CDR2 sequences are SSHAT and FNYEAQ (reference sequence). Here the CDR3 DNA reads TGTGCTAGCAGCCCGGGACCGCCGAGCTCCTACGAGCAGTACTTC. Its protein is CASSPGPPSSYEQYF.

The chain employs TRBV6-1 and TRBJ2-7; 13 bases line up with TRBD2. CDR3 length: 14 residues. The V gene end was trimmed by 5 bases and the J gene end by 4 bases; junction bases not matched to a gene: 2. Germline CDR1 reads MNHNS; CDR2 reads SASEGT. CDR3 region: CASSMTSGGYEQYF. The CDR3 DNA reads as TGTGCCAGCAGTATGACTAGCGGGGGGTACGAGCAGTACTTC.